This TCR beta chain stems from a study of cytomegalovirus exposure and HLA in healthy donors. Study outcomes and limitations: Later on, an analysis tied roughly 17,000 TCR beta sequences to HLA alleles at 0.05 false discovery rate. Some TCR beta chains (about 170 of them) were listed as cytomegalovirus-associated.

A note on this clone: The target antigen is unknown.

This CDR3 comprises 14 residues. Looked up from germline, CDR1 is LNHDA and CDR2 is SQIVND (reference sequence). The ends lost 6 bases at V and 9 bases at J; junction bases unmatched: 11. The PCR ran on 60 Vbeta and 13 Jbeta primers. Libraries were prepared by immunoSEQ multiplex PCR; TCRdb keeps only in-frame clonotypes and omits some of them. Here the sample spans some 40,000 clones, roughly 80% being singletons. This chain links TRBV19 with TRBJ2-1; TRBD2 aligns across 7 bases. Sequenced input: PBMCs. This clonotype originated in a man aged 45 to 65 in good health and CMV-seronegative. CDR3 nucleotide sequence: TGTGCCAGTAGGACCCTAGCGGAACCGACTGAGCAGTTCTTC. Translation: CASRTLAEPTEQFF.